The 8 T cell receptor beta chains below all came from one sample that was sequenced in a study of T cell repertoires in cytomegalovirus infection. These receptors are not linked to any known antigen. TCRdb re-called the reads with MiXCR, one entry per CDR3 protein. Of under 350,000 distinct CDR3 sequences in the sample, 20% to 25% were seen once. Source: cultured PBMCs, taken from culture after CMV antigen stimulation. These receptors were obtained from a human donor in good health (CMV status not recorded). Some clones in this sample may be carry-over from other donors' samples.

At least ten counts were recorded for this clonotype. The rearrangement uses TRBV7-2 and TRBJ2-5, with 9 bases matching TRBD1. CDR1 and CDR2 from the germline V gene are SGHTA and FQGNSA. This CDR3 comprises 15 residues. Losses at the gene ends were 6 bases for V and 5 bases for J; bases not matched to a gene: 10. The CDR3 reads CASSYQQGAGETQYF. The CDR3 bases are TGTGCCAGCAGTTATCAACAGGGGGCGGGGGAGACCCAGTACTTC.

This chain joins TRBV6-2 or TRBV6-3 and TRBJ2-5; D is perhaps TRBD1 (6 bases). Germline V gene lookup returns CDR1 MNHEY and CDR2 SVGEGT. V was trimmed by 6 bases and J by 0 bases, leaving 11 bases between them. This CDR3 has 14 residues. The CDR3 spells CASRNTGNQETQYF. The DNA of the CDR3 is TGTGCCAGCAGAAACACAGGGAACCAAGAGACCCAGTACTTC.

About this clonotype itself: A much larger clone is a single base away; this may be a read error. This rearrangement joins TRBV7-9 to TRBJ2-1; D remains unclear. Germline assignment: CDR1 SEHNR and CDR2 FQNEAQ (reference sequence). The CDR3 covers 14 residues. The CDR3 sequence is CASSLDRSYSEQFF. The CDR3 nucleotides are TGTGCCAGCAGCTTAGATCGGTCCTACAGTGAGCAGTTCTTC. Using reference TRBV7-9 and TRBJ2-1 for the parts outside the CDR3, the full variable domain is DTGVSQNPRHKITKRGQNVTFRCDPISEHNRLYWYRQTLGQGPEFLTYFQNEAQLEKSRLLSDRFSAERPKGSFSTLEIQRTEQGDSAMYLCASSLDRSYSEQFFGPGTRLTVL.

V usage is TRBV27 and J usage is TRBJ1-5; a possible D gene is TRBD1 (5 bases). Germline assignment: CDR1 MNHEY and CDR2 SMNVEV (reference sequence). V lost 3 bases and J 1 base, leaving 10 bases between the germline ends. The CDR3 is made up of 15 amino acids. CDR3 nucleotide sequence: TGTGCCAGCAGTTTGAACAGGCACAGCAATCAGCCCCAGCATTTT. Residues: CASSLNRHSNQPQHF.

To note about this clonotype: One base away lies a much larger clone, so this may be a sequencing read error. The chain couples TRBV6-5 to TRBJ1-3; a weak D match, TRBD1 (6 bases). CDR1 and CDR2 (germline): MNHEY, SVGAGI. The CDR3 is made up of 14 amino acids. V was trimmed by 6 bases and J by 0 bases, leaving 9 bases between them. CDR3 DNA: TGTGCCAGCAGCCAGGGGAACTCTGGAAACACCATATATTTT. It codes for CASSQGNSGNTIYF.

The V gene is TRBV7-2, the J gene TRBJ1-4; D ambiguous. Trimming took off 1 base at V and 0 bases at J, with 9 bases between the two ends. CDR3 length: 16 amino acids. The germline gives CDR1 SGHTA, CDR2 FQGNSA. The CDR3 is CASSLGHGTTNEKLFF. In nucleotides, the CDR3 is TGTGCCAGCAGCTTAGGGCACGGGACAACTAATGAAAAACTGTTTTTT.

This clonotype was seen only a few times. The chain employs TRBV20-1 and TRBJ2-2, with D tentatively TRBD2 (6 bases). Germline values: CDR1 DFQATT, CDR2 SNEGSKA (reference sequence). The CDR3 loop spans 15 amino acids. V lost 0 bases and J 6 bases, leaving 14 bases between the germline ends. CDR3 protein: CSARERGLLPGELFF. CDR3 DNA: TGCAGTGCTAGAGAGAGGGGACTCCTACCCGGGGAGCTGTTTTTT.

The table lists this clonotype with a few counts. The V and J genes are TRBV11-2 and TRBJ2-4; D assignment may be TRBD1 or TRBD2 (5 bases each). The CDR3 is 15 residues long. V lost 5 bases and J 7 bases, leaving 18 bases between the germline ends. Germline CDR1 and CDR2: SGHAT and FQNNGV. The CDR3 sequence: CASSLRVAEGNIQYF. The CDR3, as DNA: TGTGCCAGCAGCCTCCGGGTAGCCGAGGGGAACATTCAGTACTTC.